Below, 22 T cell receptor beta chains from the same sample are listed, as sequenced in a study of T cells in Graves' hyperthyroidism and ophthalmopathy. Template material for amplifying TCR beta CDR3 regions consisted of RNA transcripts. A set of HTBI primers served as the primers for a first-round RT-PCR of the TCR CDR3. Using its own MiXCR run on the multiplex PCR reads, TCRdb lists one record per CDR3 protein. The data hold fewer than 900,000 distinct CDR3 sequences, with about 19% observed a single time. The source material was blood. The source of these receptors is a woman aged 45-60 years with Graves' hyperthyroidism that later progressed to Graves' ophthalmopathy.

This clonotype showed up many times. The gene calls are TRBV30 and TRBJ1-1; D is undetermined. The CDR3 extends over 13 amino acids. CDR1 is GTSNPN and CDR2 is SVGIG in the germline V gene (reference sequence). Trimming pared 7 bases from V and 0 bases from J, leaving 12 bases between. Here the CDR3 reads CASRERLNTEAFF. DNA of the CDR3: TGTGCCTCGAGGGAACGGTTGAACACTGAAGCTTTCTTT.

The V and J genes are TRBV13 and TRBJ2-1; D gene uncertain. V was trimmed by 5 bases and J by 0 bases, leaving 11 bases between them. This CDR3 comprises 15 residues. CDR1 and CDR2 from the germline V gene are PRHDT and FYEKMQ (reference sequence). CDR3 loop: CASSPPASSYNEQFF. DNA for the CDR3: TGTGCCAGCAGCCCCCCAGCTAGCTCCTACAATGAGCAGTTCTTC.

This clonotype has a count of ten or more. This chain uses TRBV27 with TRBJ2-5, with 9 nucleotides matching TRBD2. This CDR3 is 18 amino acids long. CDR1 is MNHEY, CDR2 SMNVEV, per germline (reference sequence). V lost 0 bases and J lost 1; bases outside the gene matches: 9. The CDR3 nucleotides read TGTGCCAGCAGTTTATCGTCCTACGGACTAGCGAGCCAAGAGACCCAGTACTTC. Protein: CASSLSSYGLASQETQYF.

The V call is TRBV6-9, the J call TRBJ1-5; D perhaps matches TRBD1 (5 bases). The CDR3 contains 18 residues. CDR1 MNHGY and CDR2 SVAAGI come from the germline V gene. V was shortened by 3 bases and J by 0 bases, with 18 bases between the two germline ends. In DNA, the CDR3 is TGTGCCAGCAGTTACACCCCCGGGTGGGGGTATAGCAATCAGCCCCAGCATTTT. Translated: CASSYTPGWGYSNQPQHF.

This clonotype came up many times. The V and J genes are TRBV6-1 and TRBJ2-2, with TRBD2 matching 11 bases. CDR3 length equals 18 residues. V gave up 9 bases and J gave up 1 base; unmatched junction bases: 13. Germline CDR1 and CDR2: MNHNS and SASEGT. CDR3 sequence (DNA): TGTGCCAGTTGGGGGGTAAGACTAGCGGGGATGAACACCGGGGAGCTGTTTTTT. As protein: CASWGVRLAGMNTGELFF.

The chain has TRBV10-3 and TRBJ1-1, with D perhaps matching TRBD1 (6 bases). Trimming removed 8 bases from V and 5 bases from J, with 15 bases in between. Germline-derived CDR1 and CDR2 are ENHRY and SYGVKD. The CDR3 extends over 13 amino acids. Here the CDR3 DNA reads TGTGCCATCGAAACAGGGTTGGGTACTGAAGCTTTCTTT. Translating gives CAIETGLGTEAFF.

This clonotype was seen a few times. In nucleotides, the CDR3 is TGCGCCAGCAGCGCCGTAGCACTTCCTAATGAAAAACTGTTTTTT. Translation: CASSAVALPNEKLFF. This chain connects TRBV5-1 to TRBJ1-4; D is ambiguous. Trimming took off 4 bases at V and 3 bases at J, with 13 bases between the two ends. The germline V gene has CDR1 SGHRS and CDR2 YFSETQ. The CDR3 extends over 15 amino acids.

This clonotype has a count of ten or more. The V gene is TRBV3-1, the J gene TRBJ2-6; D is ambiguous. The CDR3 consists of 19 residues. Trimming cost V 0 bases and J 0 bases, with 15 bases left between them. Germline-derived CDR1 and CDR2 are LGHDT and YNNKEL (reference sequence). In nucleotides, the CDR3 is TGTGCCAGCAGCCAAGACGTCGCAGGATCGAGCTCTGGGGCCAACGTCCTGACTTTC. Translating gives CASSQDVAGSSSGANVLTF. The variable domain in full, with the rest retrieved from reference TRBV3-1 and TRBJ2-6, is DTAVSQTPKYLVTQMGNDKSIKCEQNLGHDTMYWYKQDSKKFLKIMFSYNNKELIINETVPNRFSPKSPDKAHLNLHINSLELGDSAVYFCASSQDVAGSSSGANVLTFGAGSRLTVL.

The chain employs TRBV6-5 and TRBJ1-6; a possible D gene is TRBD1 (6 bases). From germline, CDR1 is MNHEY and CDR2 SVGAGI. The CDR3 extends over 16 amino acids. V lost 1 base and J 7 bases, leaving 14 bases between the germline ends. The CDR3 loop is CASSYYRVRENSPLHF. The CDR3 DNA follows: TGTGCCAGCAGTTACTACAGGGTTCGGGAAAATTCACCCCTCCACTTT.

This clonotype was recorded a few times. J is TRBJ1-6 and V is TRBV5-1; D might be TRBD1 (6 bases). There are 15 residues in the CDR3. The germline gives CDR1 SGHRS, CDR2 YFSETQ. Between the trimmed V and J ends, which lost 2 bases and 8 bases, there was a span of 14 bases. Written as DNA, the CDR3 is TGCGCCAGCAGCTTAAAACAGGGCTCGTATTCACCCCTCCACTTT. Protein: CASSLKQGSYSPLHF.

This clonotype was observed a few times. V usage is TRBV6-5 and J usage is TRBJ2-3; perhaps D is TRBD1 or TRBD2 (5 bases each). The germline V gene encodes CDR1 MNHEY and CDR2 SVGAGI. Trimming removed 3 bases at V and 6 bases at J, with 16 bases between. The CDR3 contains 15 residues. CDR3 region: CASSYEGDPRDTQYF. As DNA, the CDR3 is TGTGCCAGCAGTTATGAAGGGGACCCTCGGGATACGCAGTATTTT.

The chain has TRBV20-1 and TRBJ1-1; a weak D match, TRBD1 (5 bases). The CDR3 totals 13 residues. V gave up 6 bases and J gave up 0 bases, with 11 bases separating them. The germline gives CDR1 DFQATT, CDR2 SNEGSKA (reference sequence). The CDR3, as DNA: TGCAGTGCCCCGGGACGGCTGAACACTGAAGCTTTCTTT. The encoded protein is CSAPGRLNTEAFF.

This chain joins TRBV10-3 and TRBJ1-1; D is possibly TRBD1 (6 bases). V was trimmed by 2 bases and J by 5 bases, leaving 18 bases between them. This CDR3 region has 16 residues. Germline CDR1 is ENHRY and CDR2 is SYGVKD. CDR3 loop: CAISEAGGLGGTEAFF. The CDR3 DNA is TGTGCCATCAGTGAGGCGGGCGGCCTAGGGGGGACTGAAGCTTTCTTT.

The chain combines TRBV27 with TRBJ1-2; the D gene is possibly TRBD1 (5 bases). Germline V gene sequence: CDR1 MNHEY, CDR2 SMNVEV (reference sequence). Trimming took 5 bases from V and 8 from J, leaving 18 bases between them. The CDR3 is 14 amino acids. DNA for the CDR3: TGTGCCAGCAGTACAACGGGGGGGATCTGGGGCTACACCTTC. The encoded protein is CASSTTGGIWGYTF.

The chain carries TRBV3-1 and TRBJ1-1, with TRBD1 as a possible D gene (5 bases). V was cut by 0 bases and J by 0 bases, with 14 bases left in between. Germline V lookup: CDR1 LGHDT, CDR2 YNNKEL (reference sequence). This CDR3 comprises 17 residues. CDR3 in amino acids: CASSQDRAGYMNTEAFF. The DNA for the CDR3 is TGTGCCAGCAGCCAAGATCGGGCAGGGTACATGAACACTGAAGCTTTCTTT.

The table lists this clonotype with a few counts. The chain combines TRBV5-1 with TRBJ2-2; 7 bases align to TRBD1. From germline, CDR1 is SGHRS and CDR2 YFSETQ. Trimming at V came to 7 bases and at J to 0 bases, leaving 6 bases not matched to a gene. The CDR3 is 15 residues long. The CDR3 protein is CASGNRGANTGELFF. The CDR3 nucleotides read TGCGCCAGCGGAAACAGGGGCGCGAACACCGGGGAGCTGTTTTTT.

This chain links TRBV7-9 with TRBJ2-3; D is undetermined. The CDR3 is made up of 14 amino acids. CDR1 SEHNR and CDR2 FQNEAQ come from the germline V gene (reference sequence). The V end was cut by 3 bases, the J end by 0 bases, with 7 bases between. CDR3 amino acids: CASSFVQSTDTQYF. As DNA, the CDR3 is TGTGCCAGCAGCTTTGTACAGAGCACAGATACGCAGTATTTT.

The sample holds a few counts of this clonotype. The rearrangement links TRBV5-1 to TRBJ2-7; the match to TRBD1 covers 9 bases. CDR3 length: 14 residues. Per the germline V gene, CDR1 is SGHRS and CDR2 is YFSETQ. V was pared by 3 bases and J by 5 bases, with 6 bases of the junction left unmatched. CDR3 in DNA: TGCGCCAGCAGCTCAGACAGGGGGATCCACGAGCAGTACTTC. Translation: CASSSDRGIHEQYF.

Ten or more counts support this clonotype. The V gene is TRBV3-1, the J gene TRBJ1-2; possibly TRBD1 for D (5 bases). V lost 2 bases and J lost 5, with 9 bases in between. Looked up from germline, CDR1 is LGHDT and CDR2 is YNNKEL (reference sequence). The CDR3 length is 13 residues. The CDR3 DNA follows: TGTGCCAGCAGCCAACCCCAGGGATATGGCTACACCTTC. The encoded protein is CASSQPQGYGYTF.

This rearrangement joins TRBV6-2 or TRBV6-3 to TRBJ2-1; 12 bases map to TRBD2. Trimming cost V 0 bases and J 2 bases; bases outside gene matches: 5. This CDR3 is built from 18 residues. Germline V gene data show CDR1 as MNHEY and CDR2 as SVGEGT. CDR3 sequence reads: CASSYSTSGGGAYNEQFF. CDR3 coding DNA: TGTGCCAGCAGTTACTCGACTAGCGGGGGAGGAGCCTACAATGAGCAGTTCTTC.

This clonotype was found a few times. The genes are TRBV5-6 and TRBJ1-5; 7 bases line up with TRBD1. Germline CDR1 reads SGHDT; CDR2 reads YYEEEE. Germline trimming cut 0 bases from V and 3 bases from J; bases unmatched to any gene: 6. The CDR3 is 16 amino acids. The CDR3 DNA sequence: TGTGCCAGCAGCTTGGCAGGGGGGGCCTACAATCAGCCCCAGCATTTT. It encodes CASSLAGGAYNQPQHF.

This clonotype was picked up a small number of times. The genes are TRBV12-5 and TRBJ1-2; D unresolved. CDR1 and CDR2 (germline): LGHNT, FRNRAP. The CDR3 has 12 residues. Between the trimmed V and J ends, which lost 6 bases and 4 bases, there was a span of 9 bases. CDR3 sequence reads: CASGDIFYGYTF. The CDR3 region has the DNA TGTGCTAGTGGAGACATATTCTATGGCTACACCTTC.